The rows below give T cell receptor beta chains drawn from one sample of a study of radiotherapy plus CTLA-4 blockade in lung cancer. Only in-frame clones appear in the TCRdb table, and some are missing; sequencing was by immunoSEQ multiplex PCR. The table includes roughly 58,000 clones, 70% to 85% detected once. The specimen was peripheral blood, collected from a patient treated with radiotherapy plus ipilimumab. Receptor source: a human donor with non-small cell lung cancer whose response to radiotherapy plus ipilimumab could not be evaluated. CDR3s include the opening cysteine and the closing phenylalanine or tryptophan. D genes are given only for firm matches. Clone size is shown for a subset of rows, as once, few, many or a class of expanded clone.

v_call: TRBV9
clone_size: few
j_call: TRBJ1-2
d_call: TRBD1
cdr3_aa: CASSPRTGRNSVGGYTF

v_call: TRBV9
clone_size: .
j_call: TRBJ2-3
d_call: TRBD2
cdr3_aa: CASSVGGLAGGADTQYF

v_call: TRBV25-1
clone_size: few
j_call: TRBJ1-2
d_call: .
cdr3_aa: CASSERRQGYTF

v_call: TRBV7-8
clone_size: .
j_call: TRBJ1-1
d_call: TRBD1
cdr3_aa: CASSRSTGGGNTEAFF

v_call: TRBV6-6
clone_size: .
j_call: TRBJ2-1
d_call: .
cdr3_aa: CASSTELLGGTNEQFF

v_call: TRBV5-6
clone_size: .
j_call: TRBJ2-1
d_call: .
cdr3_aa: CASSRGVLPVREQFF

v_call: TRBV7-9
clone_size: .
j_call: TRBJ2-1
d_call: TRBD1
cdr3_aa: CASSLDRGVAYNEQFF

v_call: TRBV10-3
clone_size: .
j_call: TRBJ2-7
d_call: .
cdr3_aa: CAISESWRGSYEQYF

v_call: TRBV7-9
clone_size: once
j_call: TRBJ2-5
d_call: TRBD1
cdr3_aa: CASSSRGPETQYF

v_call: TRBV28
clone_size: .
j_call: TRBJ1-2
d_call: .
cdr3_aa: CASSLFTLGLRGYGYTF

v_call: TRBV30
clone_size: .
j_call: TRBJ1-3
d_call: .
cdr3_aa: CAWSVLGSSGNTIYF

v_call: TRBV4-3
clone_size: .
j_call: TRBJ2-1
d_call: TRBD2
cdr3_aa: CASSQDRREATVEQFF

v_call: TRBV4-3
clone_size: once
j_call: TRBJ2-2
d_call: TRBD2
cdr3_aa: CASSQESPSGNPRAGELFF

v_call: TRBV23-1
clone_size: .
j_call: TRBJ1-1
d_call: .
cdr3_aa: CASVNRVENLNTEAFF

v_call: TRBV27
clone_size: once
j_call: TRBJ2-1
d_call: .
cdr3_aa: CASSVQGWEQFF

v_call: TRBV5-1
clone_size: few
j_call: TRBJ2-1
d_call: .
cdr3_aa: CASSLYGPGELLNEQFF

v_call: TRBV11-3
clone_size: .
j_call: TRBJ2-5
d_call: TRBD1
cdr3_aa: CASSQGIGTGVVPQETQYF

v_call: TRBV28
clone_size: .
j_call: TRBJ1-2
d_call: TRBD1
cdr3_aa: CASSSSGGYGYTF

v_call: TRBV7-2
clone_size: .
j_call: TRBJ2-3
d_call: .
cdr3_aa: CASSPSSPHTQYF

v_call: TRBV19
clone_size: .
j_call: TRBJ1-5
d_call: TRBD1
cdr3_aa: CASSRGQGHSNQPQHF

v_call: TRBV27
clone_size: .
j_call: TRBJ1-4
d_call: .
cdr3_aa: CASSLAEKLGEKLFF

v_call: TRBV7-2
clone_size: .
j_call: TRBJ1-1
d_call: TRBD1
cdr3_aa: CASRRFTGGYTEAFF

v_call: TRBV4-1
clone_size: .
j_call: TRBJ2-3
d_call: .
cdr3_aa: CASSQDYRPGGFTDTQYF

v_call: TRBV11-2
clone_size: .
j_call: TRBJ2-2
d_call: .
cdr3_aa: CASSTEVSGELFF

v_call: TRBV5-5
clone_size: once
j_call: TRBJ1-2
d_call: .
cdr3_aa: CASSAGPTNYGYTF

v_call: TRBV29-1
clone_size: .
j_call: TRBJ1-2
d_call: .
cdr3_aa: CSVGGGHSLGGYTF

v_call: TRBV11-2
clone_size: .
j_call: TRBJ2-1
d_call: TRBD2
cdr3_aa: CASRPLLAGGPDEQFF